This TCR beta chain was found in a study of OX40 agonist ivuxolimab in advanced cancers. Looking at the study overall: Across the patients, intravenous ivuxolimab was delivered every 2 weeks at 0.01 to 10 mg/kg. Findings and limits, study-wide: Expanded clones tended on average to be more numerous among CD8+ T cells than CD4+.

The CDR3 extends over 13 amino acids. The germline V gene encodes CDR1 MNHNY and CDR2 SVGAGI (reference sequence). V was shortened by 10 bases and J by 0 bases, with 9 bases between the two germline ends. The data were produced by immunoSEQ multiplex PCR, yet TCRdb's version contains in-frame clones alone and is incomplete. The data hold over 85,000 clones, with approximately 90% observed a single time. With regard to this clone: The target antigen is unknown.

The sequenced sample was CD4+ or CD8+ T cells sorted from blood, obtained in a trial of the OX40 agonist ivuxolimab. The sequence derives from an adult with an advanced solid tumor such as melanoma, head and neck, liver or kidney cancer. The chain uses TRBV6-6 and TRBJ1-4; D call uncertain. This CDR3 is CATRTTTNEKLFF. CDR3 bases: TGTGCCACCCGAACCACAACTAATGAAAAACTGTTTTTT.